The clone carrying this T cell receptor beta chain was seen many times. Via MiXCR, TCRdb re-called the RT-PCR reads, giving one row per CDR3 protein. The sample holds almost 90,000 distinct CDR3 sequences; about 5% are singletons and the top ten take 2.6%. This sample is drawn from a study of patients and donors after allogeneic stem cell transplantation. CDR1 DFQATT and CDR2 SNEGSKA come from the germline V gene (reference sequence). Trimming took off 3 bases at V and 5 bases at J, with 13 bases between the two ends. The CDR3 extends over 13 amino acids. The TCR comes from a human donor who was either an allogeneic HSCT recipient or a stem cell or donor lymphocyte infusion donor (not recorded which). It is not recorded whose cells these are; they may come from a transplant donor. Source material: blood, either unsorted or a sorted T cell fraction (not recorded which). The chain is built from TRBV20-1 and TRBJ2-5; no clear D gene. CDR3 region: CSARKPKEETQYF. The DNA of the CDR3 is TGCAGTGCTAGGAAGCCTAAAGAGGAGACCCAGTACTTC.